This T cell receptor (beta chain) was sequenced for a study of cytomegalovirus exposure and HLA in healthy donors. Study context: Unique TCRs from HLA-typed donors, 85 million to 100 million of them, were held in an early data release.

PCR employed 60 Vbeta and 13 Jbeta primers. Using immunoSEQ multiplex PCR, the repertoire was profiled, and TCRdb retains in-frame clones only, with some absent. The sample has roughly 70,000 clones, around 91% seen once; the top ten hold roughly an eighth. A remark on this clone: Its antigen is not identified.

Study-level findings and limits: Later analysis indicated greater clonal expansion among HLA-associated TCR beta chains than among equally common other chains. Cytomegalovirus status was reportedly diagnosed by the classifier with high specificity and sensitivity. A prior analysis recorded that most TCR beta V segments were productive about 87% or about 30% of the time.

Germline V gives CDR1 SGDLS, CDR2 YYNGEE. Deletions cut 1 base from V and 0 bases from J, with 11 bases between. The CDR3 runs 16 residues. The specimen was PBMCs. This TCR derives from a woman in her thirties in good health and CMV-seropositive. The J gene is TRBJ2-1, the V gene TRBV9; maybe TRBD2 (5 bases). The CDR3 bases are TGTGCCAGCAGCGTAACTAGTACCCCCTCCTACAATGAGCAGTTCTTC. It is translated as CASSVTSTPSYNEQFF.